This TCR beta chain was sequenced in a study of blood T cell repertoires in COVID-19. TCRdb keeps only in-frame clones here, not all; method: immunoSEQ multiplex PCR. The data contain approximately 70,000 clones, around nine tenths of them seen just once; the ten biggest clones take up just over 5%. Trimming stripped 8 bases from V and 8 bases from J, with 12 bases between. This CDR3 is built from 12 residues. Germline values: CDR1 MDHEN, CDR2 SYDVKM. The origin of this receptor is a woman between 18 and 30 years old with acute or convalescent COVID-19. This sequence joins TRBV28 and TRBJ1-4; D is ambiguous. What was sequenced was peripheral blood. For the CDR3, the DNA is TGTGCCAGCTCCGGCGGTGGCGAAAAACTGTTTTTT. Its translation is CASSGGGEKLFF.